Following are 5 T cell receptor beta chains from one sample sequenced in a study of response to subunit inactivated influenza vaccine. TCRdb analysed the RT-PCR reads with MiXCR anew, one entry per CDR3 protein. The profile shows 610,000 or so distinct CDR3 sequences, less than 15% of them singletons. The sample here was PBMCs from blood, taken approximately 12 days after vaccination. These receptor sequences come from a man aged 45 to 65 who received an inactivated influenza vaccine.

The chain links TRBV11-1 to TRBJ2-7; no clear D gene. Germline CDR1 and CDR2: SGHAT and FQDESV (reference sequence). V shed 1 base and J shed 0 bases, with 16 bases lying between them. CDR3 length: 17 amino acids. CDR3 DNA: TGTGCCAGCAGCTTAGAACCCGGACGACGGCCCTCCTACGAGCAGTACTTC. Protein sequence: CASSLEPGRRPSYEQYF.

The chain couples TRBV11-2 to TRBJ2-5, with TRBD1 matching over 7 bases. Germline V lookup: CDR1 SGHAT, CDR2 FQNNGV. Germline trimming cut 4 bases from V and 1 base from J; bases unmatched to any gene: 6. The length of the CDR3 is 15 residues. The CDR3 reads CASSSLRQGQETQYF. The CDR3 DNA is TGTGCCAGCAGCTCACTACGACAGGGCCAAGAGACCCAGTACTTC.

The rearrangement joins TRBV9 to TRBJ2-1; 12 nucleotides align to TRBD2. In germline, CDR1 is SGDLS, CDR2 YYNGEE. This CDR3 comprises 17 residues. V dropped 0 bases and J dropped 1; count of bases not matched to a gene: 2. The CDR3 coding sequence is TGTGCCAGCAGCGTAGAGGGGACTAGCGGGTCCTACAATGAGCAGTTCTTC. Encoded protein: CASSVEGTSGSYNEQFF. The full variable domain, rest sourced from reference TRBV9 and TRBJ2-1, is DSGVTQTPKHLITATGQRVTLRCSPRSGDLSVYWYQQSLDQGLQFLIQYYNGEERAKGNILERFSAQQFPDLHSELNLSSLELGDSALYFCASSVEGTSGSYNEQFFGPGTRLTVL.

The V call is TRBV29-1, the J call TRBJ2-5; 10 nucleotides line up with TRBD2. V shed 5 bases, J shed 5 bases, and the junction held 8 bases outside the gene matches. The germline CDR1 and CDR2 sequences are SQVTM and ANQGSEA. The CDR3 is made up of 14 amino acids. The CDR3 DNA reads TGCAGCGTTAAGCGGACTAGCGGTGGGGAGACCCAGTACTTC. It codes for CSVKRTSGGETQYF.

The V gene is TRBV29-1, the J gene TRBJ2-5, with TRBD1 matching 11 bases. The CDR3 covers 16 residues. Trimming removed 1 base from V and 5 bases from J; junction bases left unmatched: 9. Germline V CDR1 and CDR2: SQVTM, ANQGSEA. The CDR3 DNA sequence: TGCAGCGTTGAAGGACGGACAGGGGGCGCGTTCGAGACCCAGTACTTC. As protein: CSVEGRTGGAFETQYF.